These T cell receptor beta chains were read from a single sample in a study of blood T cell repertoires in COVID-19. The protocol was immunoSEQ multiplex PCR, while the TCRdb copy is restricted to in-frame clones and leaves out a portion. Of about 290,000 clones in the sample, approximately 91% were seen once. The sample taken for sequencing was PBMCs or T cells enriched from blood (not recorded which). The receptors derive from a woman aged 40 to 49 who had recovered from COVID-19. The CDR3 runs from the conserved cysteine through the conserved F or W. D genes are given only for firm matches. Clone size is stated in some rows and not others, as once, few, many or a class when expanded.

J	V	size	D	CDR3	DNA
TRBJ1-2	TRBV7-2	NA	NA	CASSQGQGYGYTF	TGTGCCAGCAGCCAGGGCCAAGGGTATGGCTACACCTTC
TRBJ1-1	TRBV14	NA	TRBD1	CASSQDSGQGRVAFF	TGTGCCAGCAGCCAAGATTCAGGACAGGGGCGAGTAGCTTTCTTT
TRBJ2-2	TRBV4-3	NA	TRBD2	CASSRGLAGEAGELFF	TGCGCCAGCAGCCGGGGACTAGCGGGAGAGGCCGGGGAGCTGTTTTTT
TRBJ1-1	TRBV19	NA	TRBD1	CASSLTGGLPEAFF	TGTGCCAGTAGCCTGACAGGGGGCCTCCCTGAAGCTTTCTTT
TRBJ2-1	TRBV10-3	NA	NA	CAISQGGEQFF	TGTGCCATCAGTCAGGGGGGAGAGCAGTTCTTC
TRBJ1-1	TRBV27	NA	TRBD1	CASSLRGGASTEAFF	TGTGCCAGCAGTTTAAGAGGGGGCGCGAGCACTGAAGCTTTCTTT
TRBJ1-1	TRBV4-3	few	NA	CASSQEQQNTEAFF	TGCGCCAGCAGCCAAGAACAGCAGAACACTGAAGCTTTCTTT
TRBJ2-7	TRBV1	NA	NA	CTSGTFFCEQYF	TGCACCAGCGGGACATTCTTTTGCGAGCAGTACTTC
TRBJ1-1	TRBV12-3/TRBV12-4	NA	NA	CASARTVNTEAFF	TGTGCCAGCGCCCGGACAGTGAACACTGAAGCTTTCTTT
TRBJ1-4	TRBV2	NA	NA	CASTTDSYGEKLFF	TGTGCCAGCACCACGGACAGCTACGGTGAAAAACTGTTTTTT
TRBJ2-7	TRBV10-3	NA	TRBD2	CAISPLAGVNEQYF	TGTGCCATCAGCCCACTAGCGGGAGTGAATGAGCAGTACTTC
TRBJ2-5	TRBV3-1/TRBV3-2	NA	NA	CASSQDLAAETQYF	TGTGCCAGCAGCCAAGATCTAGCCGCTGAGACCCAGTACTTC
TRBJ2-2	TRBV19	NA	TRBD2	CASSITREDTGELFF	TGTGCCAGTAGTATAACACGGGAGGACACCGGGGAGCTGTTTTTT
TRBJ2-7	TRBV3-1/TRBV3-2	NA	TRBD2	CASSRLAGLSYEQYF	TGTGCCAGCAGCCGACTAGCGGGTCTCTCCTACGAGCAGTACTTC
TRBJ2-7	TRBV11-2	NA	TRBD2	CASSLDRGTSGTVQYF	TGTGCCAGCAGCTTAGATCGTGGGACTAGCGGGACAGTGCAGTACTTC
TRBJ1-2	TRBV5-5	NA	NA	CASSTGQTNYGYTF	TGTGCCAGCAGCACCGGACAGACTAACTATGGCTACACCTTC
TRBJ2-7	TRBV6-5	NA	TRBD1	CASSRQGEYEQYF	TGTGCCAGCAGCAGACAGGGGGAGTACGAGCAGTACTTC
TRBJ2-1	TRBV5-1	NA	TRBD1	CASSLPKTGSSYNEQFF	TGCGCCAGCAGCTTGCCCAAGACAGGGAGCTCCTACAATGAGCAGTTCTTC
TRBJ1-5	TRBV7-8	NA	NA	CASSLREGGNQPQHF	TGTGCCAGCAGCCTCCGAGAAGGGGGCAATCAGCCCCAGCATTTT
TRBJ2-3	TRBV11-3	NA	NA	CASSLEWGRGKMDTQYF	TGTGCCAGCAGCTTAGAGTGGGGGAGGGGGAAAATGGATACGCAGTATTTT
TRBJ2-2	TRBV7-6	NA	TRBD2	CASSLIAGGLTGELFF	TGTGCCAGCAGCTTAATAGCGGGAGGTCTCACCGGGGAGCTGTTTTTT
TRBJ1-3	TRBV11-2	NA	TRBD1	CASSSLTGSGNTIYF	TGTGCCAGCAGCTCCCTGACAGGGTCTGGAAACACCATATATTTT
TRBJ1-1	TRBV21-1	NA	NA	CASSKMGQPPEAFF	TGTGCCAGCAGCAAAATGGGACAGCCGCCTGAAGCTTTCTTT
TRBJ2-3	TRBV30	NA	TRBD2	CAWSFRSGRAPDTQYF	TGTGCCTGGAGTTTCCGTAGCGGGAGGGCCCCAGATACGCAGTATTTT
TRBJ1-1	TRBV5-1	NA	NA	CASSLDRAKHTEAFF	TGCGCCAGCAGCTTGGACAGGGCGAAACACACTGAAGCTTTCTTT
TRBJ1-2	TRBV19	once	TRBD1	CASTGTAVKGYTF	TGTGCCAGTACCGGGACAGCCGTTAAAGGCTACACCTTC
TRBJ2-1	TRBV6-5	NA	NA	CASRSSGGSYNEQFF	TGTGCCAGCAGATCCTCAGGGGGGTCATACAATGAGCAGTTCTTC
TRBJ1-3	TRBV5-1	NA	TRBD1	CASSRTGGDNTIYF	TGCGCCAGCAGCCGGACAGGGGGGGACAACACCATATATTTT
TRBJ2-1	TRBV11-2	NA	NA	CASSSQGNSYNEQFF	TGTGCCAGCAGCTCACAGGGAAACTCCTACAATGAGCAGTTCTTC
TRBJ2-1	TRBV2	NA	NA	CASRGDLISYNEQFF	TGTGCCAGCAGGGGCGACCTTATCTCCTACAATGAGCAGTTCTTC
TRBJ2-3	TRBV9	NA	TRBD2	CASSVGLAMRSDTQYF	TGTGCCAGCAGCGTAGGACTAGCGATGAGGTCAGATACGCAGTATTTT
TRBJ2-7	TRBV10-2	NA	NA	CASRTNTGSHPYEQYF	TGCGCCAGCAGGACCAACACAGGGAGCCACCCCTACGAGCAGTACTTC
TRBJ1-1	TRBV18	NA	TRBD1	CASSQGQASNTEAFF	TGTGCCAGCTCACAAGGACAGGCCTCGAACACTGAAGCTTTCTTT
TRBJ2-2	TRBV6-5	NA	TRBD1	CASTPTGETGELFF	TGTGCCAGCACCCCGACAGGGGAGACCGGGGAGCTGTTTTTT
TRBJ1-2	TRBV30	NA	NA	CAWTLLNYGYTF	TGTGCCTGGACACTTCTCAACTATGGCTACACCTTC
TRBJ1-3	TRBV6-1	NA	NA	CASSEVLRVSYGNTIYF	TGTGCCAGCAGTGAAGTTCTGAGGGTGTCGTATGGAAACACCATATATTTT
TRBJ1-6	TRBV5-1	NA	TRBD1	CASSLRTGDNSPLHF	TGCGCCAGCAGCTTGAGGACAGGAGACAATTCACCCCTCCACTTT
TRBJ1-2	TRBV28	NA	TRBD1	CASSGTGAPNYGYTF	TGTGCCAGCAGTGGGACAGGGGCTCCTAACTATGGCTACACCTTC
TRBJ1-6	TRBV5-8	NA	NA	CASSFGRNSYNSPLHF	TGTGCCAGCAGCTTCGGGAGGAACTCTTATAATTCACCCCTCCACTTT
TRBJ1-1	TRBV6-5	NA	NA	CASSYWASMNTEAFF	TGTGCCAGCAGTTACTGGGCCAGCATGAACACTGAAGCTTTCTTT
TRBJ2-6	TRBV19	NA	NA	CATAPGRGSSGANVLTF	TGTGCCACCGCACCGGGACGGGGGAGCTCTGGGGCCAACGTCCTGACTTTC
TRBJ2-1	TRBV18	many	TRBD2	CASSRSQRDHNEQFF	TGTGCCAGCTCACGCAGCCAGCGGGATCACAATGAGCAGTTCTTC
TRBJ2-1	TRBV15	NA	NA	CATSRGYNEQFF	TGTGCCACCAGCCGCGGGTACAATGAGCAGTTCTTC
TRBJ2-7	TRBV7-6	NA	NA	CASSLNQGLEYEQYF	TGTGCCAGCAGCTTAAACCAGGGATTAGAATACGAGCAGTACTTC
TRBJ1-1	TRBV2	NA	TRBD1	CASSPLDRGGTEAFF	TGTGCCAGCAGCCCTCTGGACAGGGGAGGGACTGAAGCTTTCTTT
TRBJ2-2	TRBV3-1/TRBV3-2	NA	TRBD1	CASSPRTGTGELFF	TGTGCCAGCAGCCCCCGGACAGGAACCGGGGAGCTGTTTTTT
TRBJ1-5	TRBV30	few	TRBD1	CAWSPIDRGQPQHF	TGTGCCTGGAGTCCCATCGACAGGGGGCAGCCCCAGCATTTT
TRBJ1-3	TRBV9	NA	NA	CASKPDGGSSGNTIYF	TGTGCCAGCAAGCCTGACGGGGGGTCATCTGGAAACACCATATATTTT
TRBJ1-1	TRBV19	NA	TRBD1	CASSIADRDMNTEAFF	TGTGCCAGTAGTATAGCGGACAGGGACATGAACACTGAAGCTTTCTTT
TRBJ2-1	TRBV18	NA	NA	CASSPLERTSSYNEQFF	TGTGCCAGCTCACCTTTGGAGCGGACGAGCTCCTACAATGAGCAGTTCTTC
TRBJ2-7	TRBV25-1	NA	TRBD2	CASAAGDLDEQYF	TGTGCCAGCGCCGCGGGGGACCTAGACGAGCAGTACTTC
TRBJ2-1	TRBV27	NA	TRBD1	CASSSLPGGQFF	TGTGCCAGCAGTTCCCTTCCAGGGGGGCAGTTCTTC
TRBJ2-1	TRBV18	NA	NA	CASSPFLGAENEQFF	TGTGCCAGCTCACCATTCCTGGGGGCCGAGAATGAGCAGTTCTTC
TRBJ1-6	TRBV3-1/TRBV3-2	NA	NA	CASSTNTEAALHF	TGTGCCAGCAGCACCAACACGGAGGCCGCCCTCCACTTT
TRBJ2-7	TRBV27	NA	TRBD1	CASSFGGTGSYEQYF	TGTGCCAGCAGTTTTGGGGGGACAGGGTCCTACGAGCAGTACTTC
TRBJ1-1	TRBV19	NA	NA	CASSLTDSSGTEAFF	TGTGCCAGTAGTTTGACGGACTCCTCTGGCACTGAAGCTTTCTTT
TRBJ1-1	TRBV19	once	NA	CASSSRARTPEAFF	TGTGCCAGTAGTTCCAGGGCGAGGACACCTGAAGCTTTCTTT